This T cell receptor (beta chain) derives from a study of cytomegalovirus exposure and HLA in healthy donors (dated by TCRdb to about 2017). Background for the entire study: In an earlier analysis of fewer than 750 of the donors, approximately 300 Gb of sequence data and approximately 100 million unique TCR beta sequences from about 179 million T cells were reported. An early release covering roughly 600 HLA-typed donors comprised about 300 gigabases of sequencing data and about 90 million unique TCR sequences. Among the roughly 390 genotyped donors, about 83% belonged to the genetic ancestry cluster associated with self-reported Caucasian donors. The study aimed to test whether signatures of past pathogen exposure could be identified by cataloging public T cell receptors. The study used immunosequencing to profile the T cell repertoires of approximately 690 subjects and linked those repertoires to cytomegalovirus serostatus. A separate validation cohort of approximately 120 different subjects was used in addition to the approximately 670-subject first cohort. The study combined high-throughput TCR immunosequencing, statistical association of individual TCRs with disease status, and machine learning to predict cytomegalovirus infection status. In a later analysis, previously published TCR beta repertoires from several hundred donors were re-analyzed and high-resolution HLA genotyping was added so that TCR occurrence patterns could be studied. In the later analysis, no new phenotypic data were used to find candidate immune exposures; instead, reliance was placed on TCR beta sequences and their occurrence across donors. In an earlier analysis of about 590 of the donors, high-throughput TCR beta sequencing was used to judge whether each TCR beta V gene segment behaved as functional or pseudogenic. Alongside the repertoire data, information on donor age, sex, ethnicity and CMV serostatus was compiled. Genome-wide SNP genotypes for about 55% of the roughly 670 donors were used in a later genetic analysis, which treated that subset as a discovery cohort. Every discovery cohort repertoire had been produced on one sequencing platform. HLA typing included class I and class II loci at four-digit resolution. Typing coverage differed by locus: A, B, C, DRB1 and DQB1 were typed in roughly 620-640 donors, DQA1 in about 550, DPA1 in some 600, and DPB1 in 400 to 480. A few DR-DQ haplotypes were treated as single units for association and clustering because of strong linkage in the cohort. Across around 400 genotyped donors of the cohort, an average of roughly 200,000 unique TCR beta nucleotide sequences per donor were sequenced, and approximately 19% of those sequences were non-productive.

The V and J ends are trimmed by 8 bases and 1 base, leaving 17 bases between them. As encoded in the germline V gene, CDR1 is SQVTM while CDR2 is ANQGSEA. From cysteine to phenylalanine, the CDR3 is 14 amino acids long. Only the CDR3 DNA is retained, 42 bases long and in frame from the first base. Study-wide conclusions, independent of this receptor: In a later genetic analysis, fewer N-insertions in productive TCRs were reported among donors in an Asian-associated ancestry cluster than the roughly 700-donor mean. The classifier was reported to diagnose cytomegalovirus status with high specificity and sensitivity in both the original and validation cohorts. When HLA alleles, especially DR and DQ, strongly co-occurred, TCR associations were difficult to assign to individual alleles. Most CMV-associated TCR beta chains appeared to be HLA-restricted in a later analysis, and the HLA associations seemed to be driven largely by CMV exposure. Because counts were too low, about 18 rarely observed V segments, including chromosome 9 orphons, were excluded from the earlier analysis of 587 of the donors. Across donors, most TCR sequences were observed very rarely, whereas some public TCRs were present in many individuals. In an earlier analysis of around 500 of the donors, most TCR beta V segments appeared in productive rearrangements about 90% or about 30% of the time, broadly matching IMGT annotations. Presence/absence analyses assumed roughly uniform sequencing depth across donors, an assumption that may not hold. According to a later analysis, TCR association rates differed among HLA loci, with DRB1 alleles showing the most associated TCRs and HLA-C alleles showing the fewest. HLA typing was unavailable for some donors at each locus, so association tests used only the typed subset. A further reported finding was that TCR beta sequences accurately predicted the HLA-A and HLA-B alleles for most subjects in the first cohort. In vitro tests confirmed that a few of the cytomegalovirus-associated TCR beta chains recognize cytomegalovirus antigens. In this cohort, only TCR beta chains were sequenced, and detectable features were limited by the absence of alpha or paired-chain data. In a later analysis, several top co-occurrence clusters were reported to appear linked to parvovirus B19, influenza, CMV and Epstein-Barr virus. A cluster of highly shared sequence variants was judged likely to be a technical artifact of the sequencing pipeline. In a later analysis, HLA-associated TCR beta chains showed more clonal expansion and lower generation probabilities than non-associated chains that were equally common. A later genetic analysis associated a missense DCLRE1C variant with V-gene and J-gene trimming of TCR beta chains, and an independent cohort replicated the association. The study gave a list of about 150 TCR beta chains associated with cytomegalovirus. Immune exposure information for the cohort was limited to CMV serostatus. Linkage disequilibrium might explain the correlated functional status among segregating V segments, but an unknown experimental factor could not be excluded. The 87-base-pair reads could not distinguish some IMGT-functional V segments, including TRBV6-2 and TRBV6-3, so those segments were excluded. The authors suggested that the approach could potentially be extended to other disease states and immunological phenotypes. At a false discovery rate of 0.05, a later analysis linked 16,951 TCR beta sequences to specific HLA alleles.

A remark on this clone: What antigen it recognizes has not been identified. Nothing much larger sits one base from this clone, and base qualities are not available.

Library generation was performed with the immunoSEQ multiplex PCR assay. For the multiplex PCR, a mixture combining 60 forward primers for TCR Vbeta segments and 13 reverse primers for TCR Jbeta segments was used. A multiplex PCR assay on genomic DNA amplified the CDR3 region of rearranged TCR beta genes. On the Illumina HiSeq System, the amplified TCR beta libraries were sequenced as 87-base-pair reads. The published analysis was carried out like this. Across the roughly 640 repertoires, a later analysis counted 78 million or so unique TCR beta chains, 9 million to 14 million of which were shared by at least two donors. Raw reads were error-corrected and collapsed into unique sequences by a nearest-neighbor algorithm in which closely related sequences were merged to remove PCR and sequencing errors. V, D and J gene segments were assigned by aligning CDR3 sequences to IMGT reference sequences. Each retained sequence needed at least a six-nucleotide match to both a V gene segment and a J gene segment. A rearrangement was called productive if the CDR3 had no stop codons and remained in frame with V and J, and every other rearrangement was called non-productive. CDR3 was defined by IMGT convention, running from the second conserved V-encoded cysteine to the conserved J-encoded phenylalanine. The earlier analysis of 550 to 650 of the donors excluded any sequence lacking an unambiguous match to a single V gene segment. An earlier analysis of about 590 of the donors classified V segments as functional when productive rearrangements were above 56.7% and as segregating when the standard deviation between donors was above 5%. A statistical classification framework was built to diagnose cytomegalovirus status from the catalog of TCR beta chain sequences. V and J gene assignment, in a later analysis, came from comparing TCR nucleotide sequences with IMGT/GENE-DB human TR gene sequences. A later analysis assigned CDR3 sequences and most-parsimonious VDJ recombination scenarios with the TCRdist pipeline. In a later analysis, every TCR beta chain was defined by the combination of its CDR3 amino acid sequence and its V-gene family, and reads without a unique V-gene family were dropped. A later analysis removed 550 to 700 highly shared, low-generation-probability nucleotide sequences to deal with suspected cross-contamination and a sequencing artifact. In a later analysis, a clonal expansion index for each public chain was calculated from normalized within-repertoire ranks of inferred template counts. A later analysis computed generation probabilities with a VDJ recombination model fitted to out-of-frame rearrangements, and checked the results against IGoR. Hypergeometric tests were used in a later analysis to score TCR-TCR, TCR-HLA and TCR-CMV co-occurrence, with a repertoire-size bias correction applied to the TCR pairs. False discovery rates were estimated in a later analysis by permuting HLA or CMV assignments 20 times. In a later analysis, co-occurring TCRs were grouped with DBSCAN, and TCRdist sequence similarity was added when clustering was performed within HLA-allele-positive subsets. For co-occurrence clustering, repertoires with fewer than 30,000 or more than 120,000 public chains were excluded, along with four to six repertoires with anomalous nucleotide sharing. TCRdb carries this immuneACCESS record with in-frame sequences only. Its versions omit some clonotypes, under half of them owing to an unresolved V gene in the studies checked, with the rest unexplained. V, J and clone size were drawn from that table, and D and trimming were deduced from the DNA. Across this sample there are 100,000 to 150,000 clones, with roughly 80% seen only once. 5.5% to 8% of the sample lies in the top ten.

The cohort consisted of some 670 healthy bone marrow donors. Cohort members were all nominally healthy when sampled, although unrecorded immune exposures were likely present. The donor was CMV seronegative and belonged to the group of 380 or so seronegative cohort members. A peripheral blood sample was collected from each donor, and TCR beta sequencing was performed on peripheral blood mononuclear cells. The Qiagen DNeasy Blood Extraction Kit was used to extract genomic DNA from the blood cell samples. The receptor comes from a male donor in good health and CMV-seronegative. The sequenced sample consisted of PBMCs. The sequence is built from TRBV29-1 and TRBJ2-5, with TRBD2 tentatively as D gene (5 bases match). Here is the DNA: TGCAGCACCTCCGGGGTTCTAATCCAAGAGACCCAGTACTTC. Its translation is CSTSGVLIQETQYF.